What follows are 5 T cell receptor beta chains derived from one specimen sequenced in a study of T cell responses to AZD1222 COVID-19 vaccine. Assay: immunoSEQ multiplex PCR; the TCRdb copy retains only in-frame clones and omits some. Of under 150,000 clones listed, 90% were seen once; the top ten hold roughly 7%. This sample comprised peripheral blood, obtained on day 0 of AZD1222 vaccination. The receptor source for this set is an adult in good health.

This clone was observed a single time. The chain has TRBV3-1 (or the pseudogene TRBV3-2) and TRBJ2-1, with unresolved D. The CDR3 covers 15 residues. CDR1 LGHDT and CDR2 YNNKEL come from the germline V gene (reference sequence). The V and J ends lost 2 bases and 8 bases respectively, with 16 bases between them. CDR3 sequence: CASSQSLAPGHEQFF. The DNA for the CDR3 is TGTGCCAGCAGCCAATCATTGGCCCCTGGGCATGAGCAGTTCTTC.

CDR3 sequence (DNA): TGTGCCAGCTCACTGTTGGGGACCGAAGCTTTCTTT. This encodes CASSLLGTEAFF. V usage is TRBV18 and J usage is TRBJ1-1; D is possibly TRBD1 (5 bases). The length of the CDR3 is 12 residues. V was trimmed by 4 bases and J by 8 bases, leaving 11 bases between them. Germline V gives CDR1 KGHSH, CDR2 LQKENI.

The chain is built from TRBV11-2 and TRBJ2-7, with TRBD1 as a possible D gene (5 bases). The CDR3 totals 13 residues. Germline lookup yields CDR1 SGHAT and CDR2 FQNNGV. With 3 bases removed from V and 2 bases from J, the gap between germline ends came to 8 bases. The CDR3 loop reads CASSLAGTYEQYF. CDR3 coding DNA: TGTGCCAGCAGCTTGGCAGGGACCTACGAGCAGTACTTC.

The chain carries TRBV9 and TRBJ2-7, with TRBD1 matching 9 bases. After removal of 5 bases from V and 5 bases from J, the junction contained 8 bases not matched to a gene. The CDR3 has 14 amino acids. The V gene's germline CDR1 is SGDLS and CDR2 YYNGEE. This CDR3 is CASRVRTGEDEQYF. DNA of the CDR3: TGTGCCAGCAGGGTACGGACAGGGGAGGACGAGCAGTACTTC.

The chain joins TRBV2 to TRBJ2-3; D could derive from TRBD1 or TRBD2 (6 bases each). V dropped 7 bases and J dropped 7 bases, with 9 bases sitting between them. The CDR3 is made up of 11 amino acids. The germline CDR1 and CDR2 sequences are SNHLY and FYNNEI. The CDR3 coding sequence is TGTGCCAGCAAGGGGGGTAATACGCAGTATTTT. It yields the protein CASKGGNTQYF.